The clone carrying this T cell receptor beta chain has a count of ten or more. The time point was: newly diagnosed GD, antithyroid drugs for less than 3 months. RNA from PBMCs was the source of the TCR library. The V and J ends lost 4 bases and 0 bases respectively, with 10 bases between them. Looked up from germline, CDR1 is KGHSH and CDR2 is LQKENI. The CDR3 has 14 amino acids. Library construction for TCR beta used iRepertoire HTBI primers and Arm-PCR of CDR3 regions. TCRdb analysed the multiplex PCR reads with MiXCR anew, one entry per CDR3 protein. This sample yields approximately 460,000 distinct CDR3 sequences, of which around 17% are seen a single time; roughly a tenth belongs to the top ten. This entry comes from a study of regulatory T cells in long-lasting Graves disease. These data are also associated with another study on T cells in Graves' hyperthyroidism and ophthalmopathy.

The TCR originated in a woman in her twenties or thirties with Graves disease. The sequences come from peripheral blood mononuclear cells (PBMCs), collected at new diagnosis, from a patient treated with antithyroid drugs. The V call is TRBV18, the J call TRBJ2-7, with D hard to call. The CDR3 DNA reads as TGTGCCAGCTCACGTAACACCCGCTCCTACGAGCAGTACTTC. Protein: CASSRNTRSYEQYF.